One and the same sample provided the 14 T cell receptor beta chains below, sequenced in a study of T cells in tuberculosis. Cells were sorted from thawed PBMC rested overnight and stained with GMM-loaded CD1B tetramer, viability dye and anti-CD3. C32 glucose monomycolate from Rhodococcus equi was loaded onto the CD1B tetramers. The data were produced by immunoSEQ multiplex PCR, yet TCRdb's version contains in-frame clones alone and is incomplete. This table holds nearly 60,000 clones, over 75% found once. Material: CD1b-GMM tetramer-negative cells sorted from PBMCs. The receptors derive from an adult woman with latent tuberculosis.

This clone has only a few counts. The rearrangement joins TRBV2 to TRBJ2-7, with D unresolved. Germline V gene data show CDR1 as SNHLY and CDR2 as FYNNEI. Between the trimmed V and J ends, which lost 8 bases and 2 bases, there was a span of 13 bases. The CDR3 sequence is 13 residues long. Written as DNA, the CDR3 is TGTGCCAGCCACTCAGCCGGAGCCTACGAGCAGTACTTC. This gives the protein CASHSAGAYEQYF.

V and J are TRBV4-2 and TRBJ2-1; weak D call: TRBD2 (5 bases). The V and J ends lost 1 base and 3 bases respectively, with 13 bases between them. CDR1 and CDR2 from the germline V gene are LGHNA and YNFKEQ. The CDR3 extends over 16 amino acids. CDR3 sequence reads: CASSQGGAIIYNEQFF. The CDR3 bases are TGTGCCAGCAGCCAAGGGGGAGCGATTATCTACAATGAGCAGTTCTTC.

The table lists this clone with a count of one. This chain uses TRBV7-8 with TRBJ2-1, with D unclear. Deletions cut 1 base from V and 5 bases from J, with 9 bases between. This CDR3 spans 14 amino acids. Germline-derived CDR1 and CDR2 are SGHVS and FQNEAQ. This CDR3 is CASSLVADDNEQFF. CDR3 DNA: TGTGCCAGCAGCTTAGTGGCGGATGACAATGAGCAGTTCTTC. Full variable domain (outside the CDR3, taken from reference TRBV7-8 and TRBJ2-1): GAGVSQSPRYKVAKRGQDVALRCDPISGHVSLFWYQQALGQGPEFLTYFQNEAQLDKSGLPSDRFFAERPEGSVSTLKIQRTQQEDSAVYLCASSLVADDNEQFFGPGTRLTVL.

The chain joins TRBV10-3 to TRBJ1-2; the match to TRBD1 covers 7 bases. Germline V lookup: CDR1 ENHRY, CDR2 SYGVKD. J was trimmed by 8 bases and V by 5 bases; bases with no gene match: 8. The CDR3 has 13 amino acids. CDR3 in amino acids: CAISQEGAGGYTF. The CDR3 DNA is TGTGCCATCAGTCAGGAGGGGGCCGGGGGCTACACCTTC.

This sequence joins TRBV29-1 and TRBJ2-2; D is perhaps TRBD1 (6 bases). The CDR3 consists of 15 residues. Trimming took off 4 bases at V and 0 bases at J, with 12 bases between the two ends. The germline gives CDR1 SQVTM, CDR2 ANQGSEA. The chain's CDR3 is CSVVPGATNTGELFF. The CDR3 DNA reads as TGCAGCGTTGTCCCAGGGGCAACGAACACCGGGGAGCTGTTTTTT.

The chain combines TRBV7-8 with TRBJ2-3, with TRBD2 matching 10 bases. J was trimmed by 4 bases and V by 4 bases; bases with no gene match: 5. The CDR3 is 15 amino acids. Per germline, CDR1 SGHVS and CDR2 FQNEAQ. CDR3 nucleotides: TGTGCCAGCAGCTCGTTAGCGGGAGGCCCAGATACGCAGTATTTT. Its translation is CASSSLAGGPDTQYF.

This clone has just one count. The chain recombines TRBV28 with TRBJ1-5; TRBD1 might be the D (5 bases). Trimming took off 6 bases at V and 7 bases at J, with 13 bases between the two ends. There are 13 residues in the CDR3. In germline, CDR1 is MDHEN, CDR2 SYDVKM. The CDR3 nucleotides read TGTGCCAGCAGCCCTGCGGGGCTGCAGCCCCAGCATTTT. Protein product: CASSPAGLQPQHF.

As concerns this clone: The sample has other DNA sequences that encode this CDR3 too. The chain carries TRBV6-5 and TRBJ1-2; the D gene is possibly TRBD1 (6 bases). Trimming cost V 6 bases and J 8 bases, with 19 bases left between them. The CDR3 runs 14 residues. CDR1 is MNHEY and CDR2 is SVGAGI in the germline V gene. The CDR3 reads CASRGGGGRSGYTF. CDR3 DNA sequence: TGTGCCAGCAGGGGCGGCGGGGGGCGAAGCGGCTACACCTTC.

This clone has a handful of counts. The gene calls are TRBV7-9 and TRBJ1-5; D ambiguous. The CDR3 has 14 residues. V lost 0 bases, J lost 4 bases, and 7 bases lay in between. The germline CDR1 and CDR2 sequences are SEHNR and FQNEAQ (reference sequence). CDR3 sequence reads: CASSLARENQPQHF. The DNA for the CDR3 is TGTGCCAGCAGCTTAGCGCGGGAAAATCAGCCCCAGCATTTT.

The gene calls are TRBV6-1 and TRBJ2-3; 8 bases line up with TRBD2. The CDR3 is made up of 15 amino acids. CDR1 is MNHNS and CDR2 is SASEGT in the germline V gene. V was pared by 4 bases and J by 4 bases, with 7 bases of the junction left unmatched. The CDR3 loop is CASSVTGTRPDTQYF. In DNA, the CDR3 is TGTGCCAGCAGTGTCACCGGGACTAGACCAGATACGCAGTATTTT.

The chain is built from TRBV28 and TRBJ2-2, with D possibly being TRBD1 (6 bases). The CDR3 has 16 residues. Trimming pared 5 bases from V and 1 base from J, leaving 14 bases between. Germline V gene data show CDR1 as MDHEN and CDR2 as SYDVKM. The CDR3 sequence is CASSVQGTLNTGELFF. The CDR3 nucleotides are TGTGCCAGCAGTGTACAGGGCACTTTGAACACCGGGGAGCTGTTTTTT.

As to this clone: The same CDR3 is also encoded by other DNA sequences in this sample. The chain couples TRBV27 to TRBJ2-5; 8 positions agree with TRBD1. The V gene end was trimmed by 6 bases and the J gene end by 5 bases; junction bases not matched to a gene: 14. CDR1 and CDR2 from the germline V gene are MNHEY and SMNVEV (reference sequence). This CDR3 contains 16 residues. The CDR3 reads CASSITQGAIEETQYF. The CDR3 region has the DNA TGTGCCAGCAGCATAACGCAGGGGGCTATTGAGGAGACCCAGTACTTC.

As for this clone: A read error may produce the germline difference seen at one junction end. The chain combines TRBV7-7 with TRBJ2-7; D perhaps matches TRBD2 (5 bases). Germline CDR1 is SSHAT and CDR2 is FNYEAQ (reference sequence). This CDR3 is built from 13 residues. CDR3 sequence: CASSSGNSYEQYF. As DNA, the CDR3 is TGTGCTAGCAGCTCCGGGAATTCCTACGAGCAGTACTTC.

The chain couples TRBV11-2 to TRBJ1-3; D not resolved. Trimming removed 6 bases at V and 2 bases at J, with 17 bases between. Germline V lookup: CDR1 SGHAT, CDR2 FQNNGV. This CDR3 has 16 residues. The CDR3 here is CASSSRESEPGNTIYF. Written as DNA, the CDR3 is TGTGCCAGCAGTTCTCGGGAGTCAGAGCCTGGAAACACCATATATTTT. The full variable domain, rest sourced from reference TRBV11-2 and TRBJ1-3, is EAGVAQSPRYKIIEKRQSVAFWCNPISGHATLYWYQQILGQGPKLLIQFQNNGVVDDSQLPKDRFSAERLKGVDSTLKIQPAKLEDSAVYLCASSSRESEPGNTIYFGEGSWLTVV.